Listed below are T cell receptor beta chains from one sample, sequenced in a study of vaccination effects on CD4 cells after COVID-19. The table came from immunoSEQ multiplex PCR; TCRdb's copy has only in-frame clones and leaves some out. The sample has roughly 65,000 clones, approximately 79% seen once. The antigens these receptors bind are not known. Sequencing was performed on CD4+ T cells from PBMCs cultured with HCoV-NL63 spike peptides, taken before COVID-19 vaccination. Every receptor here comes from a human donor who received a COVID-19 vaccine. CDR3s include the opening cysteine and the closing phenylalanine or tryptophan. A D gene is named only where the DNA matches it firmly. Only part of the rows carry a size: once, few, many, or a class if the clone is expanded.

d_gene,j_gene,len,v_gene,abundance,CDR3nt,CDR3aa
NA,TRBJ2-6,15,TRBV19,NA,TGTGCCAGTATCGGGGGGCTCTCTGGGGCCAACGTCCTGACTTTC,CASIGGLSGANVLTF
NA,TRBJ1-4,15,TRBV3-1/TRBV3-2,NA,TGTGCCAGCAGCTCCGCAAGCTCTACTAATGAAAAACTGTTTTTT,CASSSASSTNEKLFF
TRBD1,TRBJ2-1,16,TRBV7-3,NA,TGTGCCAGCAGCCGCGGTTGGGACAGGGGGCGTAATGAGCAGTTCTTC,CASSRGWDRGRNEQFF
TRBD2,TRBJ2-3,18,TRBV9,NA,TGTGCCAGCAGCCTTGGACTAGCGGGGGCACCTTACACAGATACGCAGTATTTT,CASSLGLAGAPYTDTQYF
TRBD1,TRBJ2-3,15,TRBV18,NA,TGTGCCAGCTCACAGACAGGGGGCCTGAGTGATACGCAGTATTTT,CASSQTGGLSDTQYF
NA,TRBJ2-5,12,TRBV7-9,NA,TGTGCCAGCAGCCCCACCCGGGAGACCCAGTACTTC,CASSPTRETQYF
NA,TRBJ1-3,15,TRBV4-2,NA,TGTGCCAGCAGCCAAGACCGAGCGGCCGGAAACACCATATATTTT,CASSQDRAAGNTIYF
TRBD1,TRBJ1-1,13,TRBV12-3/TRBV12-4,NA,TGTGCCAGCAGTCCAGGACAGGTAGTGGGATTTTTCTTT,CASSPGQVVGFFF
TRBD1,TRBJ2-5,14,TRBV18,once,TGTGCCAGCTCACCACGACAGGGTCAAGAGACCCAGTACTTC,CASSPRQGQETQYF
NA,TRBJ2-1,15,TRBV5-1,NA,TGCGCCAGCAGCTTGGTGGGCCAGGGTGGCAATGAGCAGTTCTTC,CASSLVGQGGNEQFF
NA,TRBJ2-4,12,TRBV30,NA,TGTGCCTCGGCCTCGGCCAAAAACATTCAGTACTTC,CASASAKNIQYF
TRBD2,TRBJ2-5,16,TRBV14,once,TGTGCCAGCAGCCAAGATCGGGGGGGAGCCCAAGAGACCCAGTACTTC,CASSQDRGGAQETQYF
TRBD1,TRBJ1-3,16,TRBV7-2,few,TGTGCCAGCAGCCGGGACAGAACCGCCTCTGGAAACACCATATATTTT,CASSRDRTASGNTIYF
NA,TRBJ1-1,13,TRBV10-3,NA,TGTGCCATCAGTGAATGGGGGACCTCTGAAGCTTTCTTT,CAISEWGTSEAFF
NA,TRBJ1-2,14,TRBV7-2,NA,TGTGCCAGCAGCTTAGATGGGGGCCTCTATGGCTACACCTTC,CASSLDGGLYGYTF
NA,TRBJ1-5,14,TRBV6-2/TRBV6-3,NA,TGTGCCAGCAGCGAGTGGGCCGGGAATCAGCCCCAGCATTTT,CASSEWAGNQPQHF
NA,TRBJ2-1,13,TRBV18,NA,TGTGCCAGCTCACCCAACCCTATCAATGAGCAGTTCTTC,CASSPNPINEQFF
NA,TRBJ2-2,14,TRBV29-1,NA,TGCAGCGTTGTTGAGATGACTCTTGGCGGGGAGCTGTTTTTT,CSVVEMTLGGELFF
TRBD2,TRBJ2-5,15,TRBV2,NA,TGTGCCAGCAGTCCCATTAGCGGGGGACAAGAGACCCAGTACTTC,CASSPISGGQETQYF
NA,TRBJ1-4,14,TRBV5-1,NA,TGCGCCAGCAGCTTGGGGGGCCGGATTGAAAAACTGTTTTTT,CASSLGGRIEKLFF
NA,TRBJ1-1,14,TRBV7-3,few,TGTGCCAGCAGCGCTGGGGACGGTTACACTGAAGCTTTCTTT,CASSAGDGYTEAFF
NA,TRBJ1-5,15,TRBV19,NA,TGTGCCAGTAGTTTGAACAACTATAGCAATCAGCCCCAGCATTTT,CASSLNNYSNQPQHF
TRBD1,TRBJ1-5,17,TRBV18,NA,TGTGCCAGCTCACCCTTTACCGGGACAGGGGTCAATCAGCCCCAGCATTTT,CASSPFTGTGVNQPQHF
TRBD1,TRBJ1-5,15,TRBV6-2/TRBV6-3,NA,TGTGCCAGCAGTCCGACAGGGCTTAGCAATCAGCCCCAGCATTTT,CASSPTGLSNQPQHF
NA,TRBJ2-1,11,TRBV20-1,NA,TGCAGTGGAATCGGGGACTCTGCCGGGATCTTC,CSGIGDSAGIF
TRBD1,TRBJ2-5,14,TRBV7-2,once,TGTGCCAGCAGCCTTGGACAGGTCCAAGAGACCCAGTACTTC,CASSLGQVQETQYF
NA,TRBJ2-2,17,TRBV7-3,few,TGTGCCAGCAGCTTAATGGATACAAGCGCGAACACCGGGGAGCTGTTTTTT,CASSLMDTSANTGELFF
NA,TRBJ2-1,15,TRBV9,NA,TGTGCCAGCAGCGCCTCAGAGTTCTCCTACAATGAGCAGTTCTTC,CASSASEFSYNEQFF
TRBD1,TRBJ1-5,16,TRBV6-6,NA,TGTGCCAGCAGTCGACGGGACAGGGGGGACAATCAGCCCCAGCATTTT,CASSRRDRGDNQPQHF
NA,TRBJ1-1,15,TRBV19,NA,TGTGCCAGTAGTATAGATTCGGTAGGGAACACTGAAGCTTTCTTT,CASSIDSVGNTEAFF
NA,TRBJ1-4,16,TRBV27,once,TGTGCCAGCAGTCGCTCTCCGGGAGCAACTAATGAAAAACTGTTTTTT,CASSRSPGATNEKLFF
TRBD1,TRBJ2-1,17,TRBV7-6,few,TGTGCCAGCAGCTTAGGGATAGGGGACAGGGCCTACAATGAGCAGTTCTTC,CASSLGIGDRAYNEQFF
TRBD1,TRBJ1-2,15,TRBV24-1,once,TGTGCCACCAGTGACCTGCGACAGGGGAACTATGGCTACACCTTC,CATSDLRQGNYGYTF